What follows are 28 T cell receptor beta chains derived from one specimen sequenced in a study of blood T cell repertoires in COVID-19 (dated by TCRdb to the early 2020s). Library creation used the immunoSEQ multiplex PCR assay. Drawn from immuneACCESS, this table holds only the in-frame rearrangements with V and J called that TCRdb kept. Clones are partly lost; checked studies trace under half to an unresolved V gene and leave the rest unexplained. In all, the sample holds 200,000 to 250,000 clones, and 75% to 85% of those were seen once. Clones ranked in the top ten supply 10% to 15% of the sample. The sequenced sample was peripheral blood. These receptors were collected from a human donor in a cohort sampled during active COVID-19.

V is TRBV24-1 and J is TRBJ2-7, with D possibly TRBD2 on 6 matching bases. V was shortened by 5 bases and J by 5 bases, with 12 bases between the two germline ends. The length of the CDR3 is 13 residues. CDR1 is KGHDR and CDR2 is SFDVKD in the germline V gene. The CDR3 DNA follows: TGTGCCACCAGTGGAAGGGGACTCGACGAGCAGTACTTC. Amino acid sequence: CATSGRGLDEQYF.

In its sample, this clone was seen a few times. This CDR3 is CATSQQGRGNQPQHF. For the CDR3, the DNA is TGTGCCACCAGCCAACAGGGGAGAGGCAATCAGCCCCAGCATTTT. The rearrangement links TRBV15 to TRBJ1-5, with 7 bases aligning to TRBD1. J gave up 2 bases and V 5 bases, and 6 bases lay outside the gene matches. There are 15 residues in the CDR3. The V gene's germline CDR1 is LNHNV and CDR2 YYDKDF (reference sequence).

Of note for this clone: A much larger clone lies a single base off, so this may be a read error. This chain connects TRBV3-1 (or the pseudogene TRBV3-2) to TRBJ1-3; 12 bases fit TRBD1. Looked up from germline, CDR1 is LGHDT and CDR2 is YNNKEL (reference sequence). Trimming cost V 4 bases and J 1 base; bases outside gene matches: 2. The CDR3 contains 16 residues. Here the CDR3 DNA reads TGTGCCAGCAGCCCGGGACAGGGGGCGTCTGGAAACACCATATATTTT. The encoded protein is CASSPGQGASGNTIYF.

The chain has TRBV7-9 and TRBJ1-4; maybe TRBD1 (5 bases). CDR3 length: 15 residues. CDR1 is SEHNR, CDR2 FQNEAQ, per germline (reference sequence). Trimming cost V 5 bases and J 6 bases, with 16 bases left between them. CDR3 coding DNA: TGTGCCAGCAGCCAAGCCCGGGGGACGGATGAAAAACTGTTTTTT. Its protein is CASSQARGTDEKLFF.

The V call is TRBV19, the J call TRBJ1-1; 8 bases fit TRBD1. Germline assignment: CDR1 LNHDA and CDR2 SQIVND (reference sequence). This CDR3 is 14 amino acids long. The trim removed 4 bases at V and 6 bases at J, leaving 7 bases unmatched. CDR3 sequence (DNA): TGTGCCAGTAGTACCGGGACAGGTCGGTCTGAAGCTTTCTTT. Encoded protein: CASSTGTGRSEAFF.

The V gene is TRBV24-1, the J gene TRBJ2-7; 13 positions match TRBD2. CDR1 is KGHDR, CDR2 SFDVKD, per germline. Losses at the gene ends were 5 bases for V and 4 bases for J; bases not matched to a gene: 1. This CDR3 has 14 amino acids. DNA for the CDR3: TGTGCCACCAGTGCACTAGCGGGAGGGTACGAGCAGTACTTC. This gives the protein CATSALAGGYEQYF.

The chain recombines TRBV6-6 with TRBJ1-1, with D unresolved. V gave up 0 bases and J gave up 3 bases, with 11 bases separating them. Germline V lookup: CDR1 MNHNY, CDR2 SVGAGI (reference sequence). CDR3 size: 15 residues. CDR3 residues: CASSYSDSQHTEAFF. CDR3 sequence (DNA): TGTGCCAGCAGTTACTCGGACTCGCAACACACTGAAGCTTTCTTT.

As concerns this clone: Within the sample, other DNA sequences also encode this same CDR3. The chain joins TRBV28 to TRBJ2-7; 10 positions agree with TRBD1. Germline V gene data show CDR1 as MDHEN and CDR2 as SYDVKM. The CDR3 is 14 amino acids. CDR3 region: CASRGTGESYEQYF. CDR3 in DNA: TGTGCTAGTAGGGGGACAGGGGAATCCTACGAGCAGTACTTC. The full variable domain, completed using reference TRBV28 and TRBJ2-7, is DVKVTQSSRYLVKRTGEKVFLECVQDMDHENMFWYRQDPGLGLRLIYFSYDVKMKEKGDIPEGYSVSREKKERFSLILESASTNQTSMYLCASRGTGESYEQYFGPGTRLTVT.

The chain links TRBV2 to TRBJ1-1; perhaps TRBD1 as D (6 bases). Between the trimmed V and J ends, which lost 4 bases and 4 bases, there was a span of 28 bases. The CDR3 is 19 residues long. Germline-derived CDR1 and CDR2 are SNHLY and FYNNEI. In nucleotides, the CDR3 is TGTGCCAGCAGTGCTATAAATCGCCTATTGGCAGGGGCGACCACTGAAGCTTTCTTT. This encodes CASSAINRLLAGATTEAFF.

The gene calls are TRBV6-5 and TRBJ1-2; possible D gene TRBD1, 5 bases. Germline CDR1 is MNHEY and CDR2 is SVGAGI. Trimming stripped 7 bases from V and 6 bases from J, with 12 bases between. The CDR3 covers 12 residues. The CDR3 reads CASKGQGHGYTF. The CDR3 nucleotides are TGTGCCAGCAAAGGGCAGGGTCATGGCTACACCTTC.

The V gene is TRBV5-4, the J gene TRBJ2-6; D may be TRBD1 (6 bases). This CDR3 region has 17 residues. The V end was cut by 4 bases, the J end by 1 base, with 15 bases between. CDR1 SGHNT and CDR2 YYREEE come from the germline V gene (reference sequence). DNA of the CDR3: TGTGCCAGCAGCGTTTTCCGTACAGGGTCTGGGGCCAACGTCCTGACTTTC. The encoded protein is CASSVFRTGSGANVLTF.

The chain combines TRBV2 with TRBJ2-5, with no clear D. This CDR3 region has 13 residues. CDR1 is SNHLY, CDR2 FYNNEI, per germline. Trimming took 7 bases from V and 0 from J, leaving 9 bases between them. DNA for the CDR3: TGTGCCAGCATCCCCTTTTACCAAGAGACCCAGTACTTC. Amino acid sequence: CASIPFYQETQYF.

The chain recombines TRBV6-5 with TRBJ1-2, with D maybe TRBD1 (5 bases). Germline CDR1 and CDR2: MNHEY and SVGAGI. The CDR3 has 15 amino acids. Trimming took 6 bases from V and 2 from J, leaving 16 bases between them. The CDR3 here is CASSQTDNPNYGYTF. The CDR3 bases are TGTGCCAGCAGCCAGACAGATAACCCAAACTATGGCTACACCTTC.

The genes are TRBV3-1 (or the pseudogene TRBV3-2) and TRBJ2-3, with TRBD2 identical over 9 bases. This CDR3 contains 13 residues. Germline V CDR1 and CDR2: LGHDT, YNNKEL (reference sequence). Germline trimming cut 3 bases from V and 5 bases from J; bases unmatched to any gene: 0. CDR3 sequence reads: CASSHSGGDTQYF. The CDR3 DNA is TGTGCCAGCAGCCATAGCGGGGGAGATACGCAGTATTTT.

This chain joins TRBV5-1 and TRBJ2-7; possibly TRBD1 for D (5 bases). From germline, CDR1 is SGHRS and CDR2 YFSETQ. The CDR3 extends over 12 amino acids. V dropped 3 bases and J dropped 3 bases, with 7 bases sitting between them. CDR3 region: CASSSTVYEQYF. CDR3 bases: TGCGCCAGCAGCTCGACAGTCTACGAGCAGTACTTC.

CDR3 in amino acids: CASSFQARPQHF. CDR3 bases: TGTGCCAGCAGTTTTCAGGCTCGGCCCCAGCATTTT. V gene TRBV28 combines with J gene TRBJ1-5; D call uncertain. With 3 bases removed from V and 9 bases from J, the gap between germline ends came to 9 bases. Germline CDR1 is MDHEN and CDR2 is SYDVKM. The length of the CDR3 is 12 residues. Complete variable domain (other parts from reference TRBV28 and TRBJ1-5): DVKVTQSSRYLVKRTGEKVFLECVQDMDHENMFWYRQDPGLGLRLIYFSYDVKMKEKGDIPEGYSVSREKKERFSLILESASTNQTSMYLCASSFQARPQHFGDGTRLSIL.

The rearrangement links TRBV30 to TRBJ2-5; D unclear. The V gene's germline CDR1 is GTSNPN and CDR2 SVGIG (reference sequence). The CDR3 runs to 15 residues. Trimming shortened V by 3 bases and J by 0 bases, and 14 bases separated the two germline ends. CDR3 nucleotide sequence: TGTGCCTGGAGCAACGGCAGGAACAACCAAGAGACCCAGTACTTC. This sequence encodes CAWSNGRNNQETQYF.

The chain links TRBV19 to TRBJ1-1; D gene unclear. The length of the CDR3 is 14 residues. The germline CDR1 and CDR2 sequences are LNHDA and SQIVND (reference sequence). V dropped 1 base and J dropped 5 bases, with 11 bases sitting between them. In nucleotides, the CDR3 is TGTGCCAGTAGTATAGGCGGAGGAGCAACTGAAGCTTTCTTT. Its protein is CASSIGGGATEAFF.

The chain uses TRBV7-2 and TRBJ2-7, with 7 positions matching TRBD1. This CDR3 has 15 residues. The V segment lost 0 bases and the J segment 6 bases; nucleotides outside the gene matches: 8. Germline V gene sequence: CDR1 SGHTA, CDR2 FQGNSA. DNA of the CDR3: TGTGCCAGCAGCTTAGCGTATATGAGGGGGCGCGAGCAGTACTTC. This codes for CASSLAYMRGREQYF.

The chain combines TRBV5-1 with TRBJ2-7; a weak D match, TRBD1 (5 bases). Trimming cost V 4 bases and J 5 bases, with 22 bases left between them. The germline V gene has CDR1 SGHRS and CDR2 YFSETQ. This CDR3 contains 16 residues. The CDR3, as DNA: TGCGCCAGCAGCCCCCTGGCCCCGACAGCTACGGACGAGCAGTACTTC. Translated, it gives CASSPLAPTATDEQYF.

The CDR3 region has the DNA TGTGCCAGCAGTCCAGGACAGTGGGGCCATGGCTACACCTTC. Translated: CASSPGQWGHGYTF. The chain joins TRBV28 to TRBJ1-2, with a weak D call TRBD1 (6 bases). The CDR3 covers 14 residues. Germline V gene sequence: CDR1 MDHEN, CDR2 SYDVKM. Trimming pared 5 bases from V and 6 bases from J, leaving 16 bases between.

The genes are TRBV9 and TRBJ1-4; TRBD1 matches 10 bases. V shed 4 bases and J 4 bases; nucleotides not matched to a gene: 7. Looked up from germline, CDR1 is SGDLS and CDR2 is YYNGEE. CDR3 length equals 16 residues. CDR3 protein: CASSIRDRGINEKLFF. CDR3 nucleotides: TGTGCCAGCAGCATCCGGGACAGGGGCATTAATGAAAAACTGTTTTTT.

The chain carries TRBV27 and TRBJ2-7, with 8 bases fitting TRBD2. The CDR3 runs 16 residues. V lost 7 bases to trimming and J lost 2 bases; unmatched junction nucleotides: 13. CDR1 MNHEY and CDR2 SMNVEV come from the germline V gene (reference sequence). This CDR3 is CASTPSGGDTTYEQYF. CDR3 sequence (DNA): TGTGCCAGCACCCCCTCGGGGGGGGACACAACCTACGAGCAGTACTTC.

Ten or more counts support this clone. V and J are TRBV5-6 and TRBJ1-1; D gene ambiguous. Germline V gene lookup returns CDR1 SGHDT and CDR2 YYEEEE. The CDR3 has 15 residues. The ends were cut back, 4 bases at V and 0 bases at J, with 13 bases in the middle. CDR3 protein: CASSHLFEMNTEAFF. CDR3 bases: TGTGCCAGCAGCCATCTATTCGAGATGAACACTGAAGCTTTCTTT.

The chain links TRBV5-6 to TRBJ1-2, with TRBD1 as a possible D gene (6 bases). The CDR3 consists of 15 residues. Germline CDR1 and CDR2: SGHDT and YYEEEE. The germline V and J ends were trimmed by 4 bases and 4 bases, with 17 bases remaining between them. The CDR3 here is CASSLTGGAGYGYTF. CDR3 coding DNA: TGTGCCAGCAGCCTCACGGGGGGCGCTGGCTATGGCTACACCTTC.

The table lists this clone with a few counts. This chain uses TRBV11-2 with TRBJ2-7, with D perhaps TRBD1 (6 bases). The CDR3 is 15 amino acids. CDR1 is SGHAT, CDR2 FQNNGV, per germline. Trimming shortened V by 4 bases and J by 3 bases, and 16 bases separated the two germline ends. Here the CDR3 reads CASSSSLTGSYEQYF. DNA for the CDR3: TGTGCCAGCAGCTCCTCCCTGACAGGTAGCTACGAGCAGTACTTC.

The chain joins TRBV11-2 to TRBJ1-6, with 11 bases aligning to TRBD1. Germline V gene sequence: CDR1 SGHAT, CDR2 FQNNGV. This CDR3 contains 16 residues. V gave up 1 base and J gave up 7 bases; unmatched junction bases: 3. CDR3 sequence reads: CASSLGGTGGNSPLHF. DNA of the CDR3: TGTGCCAGCAGCTTAGGCGGGACAGGGGGGAATTCACCCCTCCACTTT.

J is TRBJ2-5 and V is TRBV9, with TRBD2 matching over 7 bases. This CDR3 has 13 residues. The J segment lost 5 bases and the V segment lost 6 bases, leaving 7 bases of the junction unmatched. Germline-derived CDR1 and CDR2 are SGDLS and YYNGEE. The CDR3 region has the DNA TGTGCCAGCAATCCGGGAGGATGGGAGACCCAGTACTTC. Its translation is CASNPGGWETQYF.